Included here is one T cell receptor (beta chain) sequence, with context. Antigen specificity is unknown. The data were obtained in a study of early T cells in non-severe SARS-CoV-2 infection. Study-level information: Sequencing targeted bulk RNA from unsorted whole blood, leaving chains unpaired.

The study's findings and limits: Using VDJdb, the matching emphasized anti-spike CD8 responses while missing private and CD4 specificities.

With 2 bases removed from V and 8 bases from J, the gap between germline ends came to 15 bases. CDR3 length equals 14 residues. Unique molecular identifiers tagged individual cDNA molecules. Each CDR3 protein is one row after TCRdb ran MiXCR on the 5' RACE reads. The data contain tens of thousands of distinct CDR3 sequences, roughly 5% of them seen just once; the ten biggest clones take up around 4.5%. This clonotype was sampled from an adult who was a healthcare worker with PCR-confirmed SARS-CoV-2 infection or an uninfected control (not recorded which). The chain is built from TRBV12-3 or TRBV12-4 and TRBJ1-2, with D perhaps TRBD1 (6 bases). Sequencing used whole blood. The CDR3: CASSLTDRPGGYTF. In DNA form, the CDR3 reads TGTGCCAGCAGTTTAACCGACAGGCCGGGGGGCTACACCTTC.